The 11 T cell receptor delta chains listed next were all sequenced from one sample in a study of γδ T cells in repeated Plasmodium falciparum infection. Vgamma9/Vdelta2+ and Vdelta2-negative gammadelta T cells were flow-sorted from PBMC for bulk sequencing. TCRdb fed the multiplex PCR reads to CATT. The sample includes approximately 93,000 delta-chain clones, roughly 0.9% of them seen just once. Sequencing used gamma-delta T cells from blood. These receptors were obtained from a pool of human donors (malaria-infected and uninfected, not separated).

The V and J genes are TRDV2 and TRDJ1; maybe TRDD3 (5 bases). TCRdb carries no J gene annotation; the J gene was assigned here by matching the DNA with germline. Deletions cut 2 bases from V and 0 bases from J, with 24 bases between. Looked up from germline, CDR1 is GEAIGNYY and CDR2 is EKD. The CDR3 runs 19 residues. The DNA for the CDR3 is TGTGCCTGTGACAAGCTGGAGGGGGGGTCGGGCGGTAACACCGATAAACTCATCTTT. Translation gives CACDKLEGGSGGNTDKLIF.

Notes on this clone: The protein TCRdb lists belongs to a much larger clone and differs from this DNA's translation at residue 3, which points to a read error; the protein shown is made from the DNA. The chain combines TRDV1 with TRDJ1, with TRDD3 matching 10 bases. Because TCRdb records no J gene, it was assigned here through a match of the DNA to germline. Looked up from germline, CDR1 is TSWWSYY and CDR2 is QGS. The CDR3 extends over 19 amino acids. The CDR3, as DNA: TGTGCTCATGGGTTTCAATCTACGAGCACTGGGGGATTGGCCCTACAACTCATCTTT. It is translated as CAHGFQSTSTGGLALQLIF.

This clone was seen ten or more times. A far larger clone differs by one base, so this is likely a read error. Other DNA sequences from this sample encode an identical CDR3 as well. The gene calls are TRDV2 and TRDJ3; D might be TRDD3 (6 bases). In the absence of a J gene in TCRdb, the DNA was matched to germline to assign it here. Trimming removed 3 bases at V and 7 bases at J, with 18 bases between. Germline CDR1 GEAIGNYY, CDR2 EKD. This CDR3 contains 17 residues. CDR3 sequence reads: CACDEELGKKDTRQMFF. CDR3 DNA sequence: TGTGCCTGTGACGAAGAGCTGGGGAAGAAAGACACCCGACAGATGTTTTTC.

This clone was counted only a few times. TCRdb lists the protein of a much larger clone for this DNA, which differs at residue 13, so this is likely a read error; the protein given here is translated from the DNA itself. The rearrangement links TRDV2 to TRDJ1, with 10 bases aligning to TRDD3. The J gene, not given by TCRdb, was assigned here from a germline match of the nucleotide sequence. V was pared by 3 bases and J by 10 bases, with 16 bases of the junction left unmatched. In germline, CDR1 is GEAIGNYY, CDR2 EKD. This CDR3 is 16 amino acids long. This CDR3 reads CACDAFRGGYSSRLIF. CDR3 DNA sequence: TGTGCCTGTGACGCTTTCCGTGGGGGATACTCCTCTAGACTCATCTTT.

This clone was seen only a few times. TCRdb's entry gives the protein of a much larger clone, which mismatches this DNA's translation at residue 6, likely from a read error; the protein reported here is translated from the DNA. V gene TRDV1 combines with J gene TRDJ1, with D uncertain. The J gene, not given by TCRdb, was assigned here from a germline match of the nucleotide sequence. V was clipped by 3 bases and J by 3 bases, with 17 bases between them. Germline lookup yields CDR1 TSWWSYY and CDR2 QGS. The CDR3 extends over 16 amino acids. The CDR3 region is CALGDRVLIPSDKLIF. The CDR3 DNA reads TGTGCTCTTGGGGACAGGGTACTGATCCCGTCCGATAAACTCATCTTT.

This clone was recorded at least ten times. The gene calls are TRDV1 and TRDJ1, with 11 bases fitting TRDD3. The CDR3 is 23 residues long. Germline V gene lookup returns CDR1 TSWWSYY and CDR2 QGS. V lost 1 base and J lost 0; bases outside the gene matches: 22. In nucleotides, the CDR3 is TGTGCTCTTGGGGAACCTTCGTATTCCATAGTGTACTGGGGGATAGGGTACACCGATAAACTCATCTTT. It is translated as CALGEPSYSIVYWGIGYTDKLIF.

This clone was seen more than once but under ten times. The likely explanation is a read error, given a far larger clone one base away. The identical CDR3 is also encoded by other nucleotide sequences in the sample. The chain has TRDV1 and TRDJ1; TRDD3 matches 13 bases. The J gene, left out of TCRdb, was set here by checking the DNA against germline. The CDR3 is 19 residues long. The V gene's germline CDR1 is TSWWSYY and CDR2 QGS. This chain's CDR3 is CALGELSPTTGGYEDKLIF. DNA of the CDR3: TGTGCTCTCGGGGAGCTTTCCCCCACTACTGGGGGATACGAGGATAAACTCATCTTT.

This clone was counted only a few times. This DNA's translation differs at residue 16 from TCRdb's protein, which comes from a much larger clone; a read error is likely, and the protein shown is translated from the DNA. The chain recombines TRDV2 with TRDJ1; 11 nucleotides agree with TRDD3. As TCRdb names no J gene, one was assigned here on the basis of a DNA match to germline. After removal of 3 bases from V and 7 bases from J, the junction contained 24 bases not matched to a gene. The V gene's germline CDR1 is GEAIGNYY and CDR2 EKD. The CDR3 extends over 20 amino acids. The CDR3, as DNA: TGTGCCTGTGACCCGCTTTATGTTACTGGGGGATATACTTCATCCGGTAAACTCATCTTT. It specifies CACDPLYVTGGYTSSGKLIF.

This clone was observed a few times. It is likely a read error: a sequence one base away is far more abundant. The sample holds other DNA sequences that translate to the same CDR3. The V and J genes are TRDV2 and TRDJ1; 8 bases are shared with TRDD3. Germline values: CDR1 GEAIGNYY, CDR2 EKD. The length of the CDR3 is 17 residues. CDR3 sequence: CACDPLRAGGHTDKLIF. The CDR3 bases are TGTGCCTGTGACCCCCTTCGAGCTGGGGGACACACCGATAAGCTCATCTTT.

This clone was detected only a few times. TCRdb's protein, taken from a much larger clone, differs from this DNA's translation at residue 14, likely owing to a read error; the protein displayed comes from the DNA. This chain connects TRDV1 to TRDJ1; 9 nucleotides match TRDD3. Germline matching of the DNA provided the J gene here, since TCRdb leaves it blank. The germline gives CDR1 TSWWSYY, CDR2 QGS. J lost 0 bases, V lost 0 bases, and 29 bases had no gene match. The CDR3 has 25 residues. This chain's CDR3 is CALGELKSLLNPLHWGTLYTDKLIF. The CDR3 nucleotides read TGTGCTCTTGGGGAACTAAAGTCCCTACTCAATCCCCTGCACTGGGGGACCCTTTACACCGATAAACTCATCTTT.

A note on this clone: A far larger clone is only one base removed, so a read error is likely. CDR3 protein: CACDKILGDIWDTRQMFF. The CDR3 nucleotides are TGTGCCTGTGACAAAATACTGGGGGATATTTGGGACACCCGACAGATGTTCTTC. The V gene is TRDV2, but the J gene lacks a call; TRDD3, as called in the table, went unchecked against the DNA. CDR3 length: 18 residues. Germline V gene sequence: CDR1 GEAIGNYY, CDR2 EKD.